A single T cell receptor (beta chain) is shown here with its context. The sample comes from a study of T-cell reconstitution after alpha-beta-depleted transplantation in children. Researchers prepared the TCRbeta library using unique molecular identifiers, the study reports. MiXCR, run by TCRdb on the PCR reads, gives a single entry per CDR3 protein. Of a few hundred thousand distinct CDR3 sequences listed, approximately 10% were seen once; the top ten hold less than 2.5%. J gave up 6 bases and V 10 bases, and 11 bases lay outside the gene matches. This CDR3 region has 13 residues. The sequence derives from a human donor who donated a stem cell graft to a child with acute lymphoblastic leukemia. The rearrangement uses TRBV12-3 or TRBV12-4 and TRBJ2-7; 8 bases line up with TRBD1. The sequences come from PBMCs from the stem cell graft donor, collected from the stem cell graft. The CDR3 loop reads CATSPGQGGEQYF. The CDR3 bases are TGTGCCACGAGCCCCGGACAGGGTGGCGAGCAGTACTTC.